This T cell receptor beta chain was identified during a study of beta chain features in type 1 diabetes. Germline CDR1 and CDR2: MNHEY and SMNVEV (reference sequence). Deletions cut 6 bases from V and 3 bases from J, with 9 bases between. The CDR3 loop spans 12 amino acids. All of the isolated RNA was reverse transcribed, so expressed TCRB transcripts were sequenced. Generated by immunoSEQ multiplex PCR, the TCRdb table keeps only in-frame clones and is missing some. The profile shows roughly 150,000 clones, about 9.4% of them singletons. Overall study findings and caveats: In all four CD4+ subsets, TCRB CDR3 length was significantly, moderately reduced in type 1 diabetes. Amplification by PCR could prefer shorter templates, with the same effect in patients and controls.

This clone was found many times. The antigen is undetermined. The rearrangement joins TRBV27 to TRBJ2-7, with D possibly being TRBD1 (5 bases). The sequenced sample was central memory CD4+ T cells from blood. The sequence was collected from a man aged 30 to 39 with type 1 diabetes. The CDR3 sequence: CASRRGNYEQYF. The CDR3, as DNA: TGTGCCAGCAGAAGGGGAAACTACGAGCAGTACTTC.